This TCR beta chain was obtained from a study of monozygotic twins with inflammatory bowel disease. Study-wide points: TCRbeta inverse Simpson diversity was decreased in IBD patients versus healthy co-twins. Lower sharing of clonotypes with other individuals was seen in IBD patients than in healthy twins. This was most marked in patients showing signs of disease activity.

TCRdb processed the 5' RACE reads again and assigns one entry to each CDR3 protein, with no DNA. Recorded for this sample: more than 120,000 distinct CDR3 sequences. The CDR3 covers 16 residues. Germline CDR1 reads SGHRS; CDR2 reads YFSETQ. For this clonotype: The antigen remains unidentified.

Sequencing was carried out using blood. This clonotype originated in a human donor with ulcerative colitis or Crohn's disease, or a healthy co-twin of an affected twin (not recorded which). This sequence joins TRBV5-1 and TRBJ2-5. The CDR3 sequence: CASSLGGALGRETQYF.